This TCR beta chain was found in a study of cytotoxic CD8 clonotypes in ibrutinib-treated CLL. Findings of the study overall: Clonality (at baseline) was higher than in age-matched healthy donors and tracked circulating CD8+ T-cell counts. Clonotypes that were public were uncommon, and they contracted or stayed stable on treatment. Sampling times, which were not matched between the groups, differed between sustained-remission patients and progressing patients.

A note on this clone: Antigen specificity is unknown.

TCRdb's copy holds only in-frame clones and misses some; the assay was immunoSEQ multiplex PCR. The table includes some 84,000 clones, around 84% detected once. The receptor was derived from a human donor with chronic lymphocytic leukemia. The material sequenced was PBMCs, taken before ibrutinib treatment.

Written as DNA, the CDR3 is TGCGCCAGCAGCCTAGGATCGGGGGTCAGCTCTGGAAACACCATATATTTT. Amino acid sequence: CASSLGSGVSSGNTIYF. This sequence joins TRBV5-1 and TRBJ1-3, with D perhaps TRBD1 (5 bases). The CDR3 is 17 residues long. With 4 bases removed from V and 0 bases from J, the gap between germline ends came to 17 bases. CDR1 and CDR2 from the germline V gene are SGHRS and YFSETQ.